This TCR beta chain was recovered during a study of cytomegalovirus exposure and HLA in healthy donors. Findings of the study overall: A later analysis linked a missense variant in DCLRE1C to the trimming of TCR beta V and J genes.

Details on this clone: The target antigen is unknown.

The germline V gene has CDR1 SGHNT and CDR2 YYREEE (reference sequence). This CDR3 region has 17 residues. V lost 0 bases, J lost 1 base, and 1 base stayed unmatched. The PCR contained 60 Vbeta and 13 Jbeta primers. TCRdb keeps only in-frame clones here, not all; method: immunoSEQ multiplex PCR. The repertoire includes roughly 150,000 clones, 82% of them detected once, and 2% to 3% sits in the top ten. The clonotype originates from a male donor in good health and CMV-seronegative. Sequencing input: PBMCs. The V and J genes are TRBV5-4 and TRBJ2-3, with 14 bases fitting TRBD2. The DNA for the CDR3 is TGTGCCAGCAGCTTGGCGGGACTAGCGGGGGGCACAGATACGCAGTATTTT. It is translated as CASSLAGLAGGTDTQYF.